The 15 T cell receptor beta chains below all came from one sample that was sequenced in a study of blood T cell repertoires in COVID-19. Sequencing used immunoSEQ multiplex PCR; TCRdb keeps in-frame clones, though not all of them. Altogether a few hundred thousand clones are present, 70% to 90% being singletons, with the ten largest covering about 7%. Sequencing was carried out using peripheral blood. Source of these receptors: a human donor in a cohort sampled during active COVID-19.

The chain recombines TRBV19 with TRBJ1-1; D perhaps matches TRBD1 (5 bases). Trimming removed 4 bases at V and 1 base at J, with 10 bases between. There are 14 residues in the CDR3. Germline-derived CDR1 and CDR2 are LNHDA and SQIVND (reference sequence). The CDR3 DNA sequence: TGTGCCAGTAGTAGGGCAGGGAAGAACACTGAAGCTTTCTTT. Translating gives CASSRAGKNTEAFF.

The chain is built from TRBV12-3 or TRBV12-4 and TRBJ1-1; D gene uncertain. There are 12 residues in the CDR3. V lost 1 base and J lost 7, with 7 bases in between. The CDR3 is CASSLDIFEAFF. CDR3 DNA: TGTGCCAGCAGTTTAGATATTTTTGAAGCTTTCTTT.

With regard to this clone: The sample carries other DNA sequences with the same CDR3. The chain is built from TRBV18 and TRBJ1-4, with 9 bases lining up with TRBD1. The trim removed 3 bases at V and 6 bases at J, leaving 2 bases unmatched. The germline CDR1 and CDR2 sequences are KGHSH and LQKENI. This CDR3 is 14 amino acids long. The CDR3 region is CASSPGQGDEKLFF. CDR3 coding DNA: TGTGCCAGCTCACCGGGACAGGGTGATGAAAAACTGTTTTTT.

The V and J genes are TRBV20-1 and TRBJ2-5; 7 nucleotides line up with TRBD1. Germline CDR1 is DFQATT and CDR2 is SNEGSKA (reference sequence). CDR3 length: 13 amino acids. V dropped 6 bases and J dropped 5; count of bases not matched to a gene: 9. The CDR3 DNA follows: TGCAGTGCCAGTGACAGGGTCAGGGAGACCCAGTACTTC. This codes for CSASDRVRETQYF.

The gene calls are TRBV10-3 and TRBJ2-7; D is undetermined. The V and J ends lost 6 bases and 7 bases respectively, with 10 bases between them. Looked up from germline, CDR1 is ENHRY and CDR2 is SYGVKD. The CDR3 loop spans 11 amino acids. CDR3 amino acids: CAIRGSQEQYF. CDR3 nucleotide sequence: TGTGCCATCAGGGGTAGCCAGGAGCAGTACTTC.

The chain combines TRBV7-2 with TRBJ2-3, with 12 bases identical to TRBD2. V was pared by 4 bases and J by 6 bases, with 5 bases of the junction left unmatched. The germline gives CDR1 SGHTA, CDR2 FQGNSA. This CDR3 has 15 amino acids. The CDR3 region is CASSSSSGGADTQYF. The CDR3 DNA reads TGTGCCAGCAGCTCCTCTAGCGGGGGGGCGGATACGCAGTATTTT.

The chain recombines TRBV27 with TRBJ1-4; D is ambiguous. The V end was cut by 1 base, the J end by 5 bases, with 5 bases between. CDR3 size: 13 residues. The V gene's germline CDR1 is MNHEY and CDR2 SMNVEV (reference sequence). CDR3 residues: CASSLFGNEKLFF. The CDR3 DNA reads TGTGCCAGCAGTTTATTCGGGAATGAAAAACTGTTTTTT. The complete variable domain, with remaining parts taken from reference TRBV27 and TRBJ1-4, reads EAQVTQNPRYLITVTGKKLTVTCSQNMNHEYMSWYRQDPGLGLRQIYYSMNVEVTDKGDVPEGYKVSRKEKRNFPLILESPSPNQTSLYFCASSLFGNEKLFFGSGTQLSVL.

The genes are TRBV5-8 and TRBJ1-1, with D tentatively TRBD1 (5 bases). The CDR3 is made up of 14 amino acids. Germline CDR1 SGHTS, CDR2 YDEGEE. The V end lost 2 bases, the J end lost 5 bases, and 13 bases lay between the germline ends. As DNA, the CDR3 is TGTGCCAGCAGCTTTACGCAGGGAAGAACTGAAGCTTTCTTT. The encoded protein is CASSFTQGRTEAFF.

In this sample, this clone turned up a few times. V is TRBV19 and J is TRBJ1-5; weak D call: TRBD1 (6 bases). In germline, CDR1 is LNHDA, CDR2 SQIVND (reference sequence). The CDR3 is made up of 16 amino acids. The V and J ends lost 3 bases and 4 bases respectively, with 16 bases between them. The DNA for the CDR3 is TGTGCCAGTAGTATCGGCCCCAGGGGTGGAAATCAGCCCCAGCATTTT. This codes for CASSIGPRGGNQPQHF.

This clone was seen more than once but under ten times. This CDR3 reads CASSSRLGNTEAFF. The DNA for the CDR3 is TGCGCCAGCAGCTCCCGACTGGGGAACACTGAAGCTTTCTTT. The V and J genes are TRBV5-1 and TRBJ1-1; D is unresolved. The germline gives CDR1 SGHRS, CDR2 YFSETQ. V lost 3 bases and J lost 1, with 10 bases in between. This CDR3 has 14 amino acids.

The CDR3 is CATTGQGAIEQYF. The CDR3 nucleotides are TGTGCCACCACGGGACAGGGGGCGATTGAGCAGTACTTC. The rearrangement joins TRBV19 to TRBJ2-7; TRBD1 matches 12 bases. This CDR3 region has 13 residues. The V gene end was trimmed by 10 bases and the J gene end by 7 bases; junction bases not matched to a gene: 8. Per germline, CDR1 LNHDA and CDR2 SQIVND (reference sequence).

The V call is TRBV7-6, the J call TRBJ2-2; D perhaps matches TRBD2 (6 bases). This CDR3 is 15 amino acids long. The germline V and J ends were trimmed by 2 bases and 6 bases, with 13 bases remaining between them. The germline V gene encodes CDR1 SGHVS and CDR2 FNYEAQ. The CDR3 is CASSLYSGFAGELFF. The CDR3 DNA reads as TGTGCCAGCAGCTTATATAGCGGTTTCGCCGGGGAGCTGTTTTTT.

V and J are TRBV10-3 and TRBJ2-1; 8 bases are a match to TRBD2. The CDR3 covers 17 residues. V gave up 8 bases and J gave up 2 bases; unmatched junction bases: 14. Germline assignment: CDR1 ENHRY and CDR2 SYGVKD. The CDR3 region is CAIGAVGRGVTYNEQFF. CDR3 DNA: TGTGCCATCGGTGCCGTGGGGCGGGGGGTGACCTACAATGAGCAGTTCTTC.

The chain couples TRBV11-1 to TRBJ1-1, with TRBD1 identical over 9 bases. The J segment lost 1 base and the V segment lost 4 bases, leaving 4 bases of the junction unmatched. Looked up from germline, CDR1 is SGHAT and CDR2 is FQDESV (reference sequence). CDR3 length: 15 amino acids. The CDR3 sequence is CASSSGDRANTEAFF. The CDR3 DNA follows: TGTGCCAGCAGCTCGGGGGACAGGGCGAACACTGAAGCTTTCTTT.

The rearrangement links TRBV9 to TRBJ2-3; D not certain. Germline assignment: CDR1 SGDLS and CDR2 YYNGEE. Trimming removed 0 bases at V and 7 bases at J, with 9 bases between. This CDR3 contains 13 residues. As DNA, the CDR3 is TGTGCCAGCAGCGTAGCGGTAGCCCATACGCAGTATTTT. Protein: CASSVAVAHTQYF.